These T cell receptor beta chains were read from a single sample in a study of blood T cell repertoires in COVID-19. Only in-frame clones appear in the TCRdb table, and some are missing; sequencing was by immunoSEQ multiplex PCR. The table shows 200,000 or so clones, with 60% to 80% occurring only once. Material for sequencing was peripheral blood. The receptor set was obtained from a man in his 60s with active or convalescent COVID-19. Each CDR3 is given with its conserved first and last residue. Fields, in order: J gene, V gene, clone size, D gene, CDR3 DNA, CDR3 protein. The D gene is left open where the match is weak. Some rows mark clone size as missing; the rest say once, few, many or name a class of expanded clone.

TRBJ1-1	TRBV5-4	few	NA	TGTGCCAGCAGCCCCGGGACATTGAACACTGAAGCTTTCTTT	CASSPGTLNTEAFF
TRBJ1-1	TRBV2	NA	TRBD1	TGTGCCAGCAGTGAAGCGCGGGGCAGGGGGCGAAAGACTGAAGCTTTCTTT	CASSEARGRGRKTEAFF
TRBJ1-4	TRBV7-2	few	TRBD1	TGTGCCAGCAGCTGGGACAGTGCAACTAATGAAAAACTGTTTTTT	CASSWDSATNEKLFF
TRBJ1-6	TRBV6-5	few	NA	TGTGCCAGCAGTCTCGGGAGGACCCAGTGGTCGCCCCTCCACTTT	CASSLGRTQWSPLHF
TRBJ2-3	TRBV28	NA	NA	TGTGCCAGCAGTTTATCACAGGGTGTAGATACGCAGTATTTT	CASSLSQGVDTQYF
TRBJ1-5	TRBV19	NA	NA	TGTGCCAGTAGTGCCCAACCAGGGAATTATGGCAATCAGCCCCAGCATTTT	CASSAQPGNYGNQPQHF
TRBJ2-1	TRBV19	few	TRBD2	TGTGCCAGTAGTCCCCTCGGGAGCGGGGATGAGCAGTTCTTC	CASSPLGSGDEQFF
TRBJ2-1	TRBV30	NA	NA	TGTGCCTGGAGTCGTAACAACCCCAATGAGCAGTTCTTC	CAWSRNNPNEQFF
TRBJ2-7	TRBV30	few	TRBD1	TGTGCCTGGAGTGTGTACAGGGGGCGCGAGCAGTACTTC	CAWSVYRGREQYF
TRBJ2-1	TRBV7-8	NA	TRBD2	TGTGCCAGCAGCTTAGGGACTAGCGGCAATGAGCAGTTCTTC	CASSLGTSGNEQFF
TRBJ2-2	TRBV18	NA	TRBD1	TGTGCCAGCTCACCAACAGGGGGCACCGGGGAGCTGTTTTTT	CASSPTGGTGELFF
TRBJ2-7	TRBV7-2	NA	TRBD2	TGTGCCAGCAAAACTAGCGGTCCCTCCTACGAGCAGTACTTC	CASKTSGPSYEQYF
TRBJ2-7	TRBV2	NA	NA	TGTGCCAGCACCCCCTCGGCAGGGACCTACGAGCAGTACTTC	CASTPSAGTYEQYF
TRBJ2-3	TRBV5-1	NA	TRBD2	TGCGCCAGCAGCTCGACTAGCGGTACTAGCACAGATACGCAGTATTTT	CASSSTSGTSTDTQYF